These 22 T cell receptor beta chains were sequenced from one sample in a study of T cells after yellow fever vaccination (dated by TCRdb to about 2019). This specimen's treatment or condition label, interpreted: live attenuated yellow fever vaccine strain. The library relied on 5' RACE. TCRdb names Illumina HiSeq 2500 as the instrument used. TCRdb passed the public sequencing reads through fastp at Q25 and MiXCR, retaining productive beta sequences. Rows are combined by CDR3 protein, so each entry shows the most common genes and DNA. In all, the sample holds about 580,000 distinct CDR3 sequences, and about 15% of those were seen once. The top ten clones comprise 17% of the sample. Material: PBMCs, obtained 5 days after the first yellow fever vaccination. These receptors all come from a man aged 18 to 29 who received the YFV17D yellow fever vaccine.

This clonotype was counted a few times. The gene calls are TRBV3-1 and TRBJ1-4; 12 nucleotides match TRBD1. CDR1 and CDR2 (germline): LGHDT, YNNKEL (reference sequence). After removal of 4 bases from V and 6 bases from J, the junction contained 9 bases not matched to a gene. This CDR3 has 17 residues. The CDR3 DNA reads as TGTGCCAGCAGCCCACGGGACAGGGGGCTCAGGGATGAAAAACTGTTTTTT. Its protein product is CASSPRDRGLRDEKLFF.

The chain combines TRBV7-2 with TRBJ2-6; D uncertain. V lost 11 bases to trimming and J lost 0 bases, with 11 bases between them. The CDR3 is made up of 14 amino acids. Germline CDR1 and CDR2: SGHTA and FQGNSA. In nucleotides, the CDR3 is TGTGCCGGAAGTGGGGACTCTGGGGCCAACGTCCTGACTTTC. Protein sequence: CAGSGDSGANVLTF.

This chain links TRBV7-2 with TRBJ2-3; 11 bases fit TRBD2. The trim removed 3 bases at V and 2 bases at J, leaving 4 bases unmatched. The V gene's germline CDR1 is SGHTA and CDR2 FQGNSA. The CDR3 extends over 16 amino acids. The CDR3 protein is CASSLTSGAYTDTQYF. CDR3 bases: TGTGCCAGCAGCTTGACTAGCGGGGCATACACAGATACGCAGTATTTT.

This clonotype was seen only a few times. The genes are TRBV10-3 and TRBJ1-1; 12 bases are shared with TRBD1. Trimming at V came to 7 bases and at J to 5 bases, leaving 2 bases not matched to a gene. Germline CDR1 is ENHRY and CDR2 is SYGVKD. The CDR3 is 13 residues long. CDR3 sequence reads: CAIMGQGATEAFF. CDR3 DNA: TGTGCCATCATGGGACAGGGGGCTACTGAAGCTTTCTTT.

This clonotype was seen only a few times. The V and J genes are TRBV7-3 and TRBJ2-2; D may be TRBD1 or TRBD2 (7 bases each). Trimming removed 2 bases at V and 3 bases at J, with 16 bases between. This CDR3 comprises 17 residues. In germline, CDR1 is SGHTA, CDR2 FQGTGA. For the CDR3, the DNA is TGTGCCAGCAGCTTATACCCGGGGAGGGGGCACACCGGGGAGCTGTTTTTT. As protein: CASSLYPGRGHTGELFF.

At least ten counts were recorded for this clonotype. The V gene is TRBV4-1, the J gene TRBJ2-6, with 8 bases aligning to TRBD2. Germline V gives CDR1 MGHRA, CDR2 YSYEKL. The CDR3 is 17 residues long. V dropped 4 bases and J dropped 0; count of bases not matched to a gene: 5. The CDR3 here is CASSPRGRSSGANVLTF. The DNA of the CDR3 is TGCGCCAGCAGCCCCCGCGGGAGGTCCTCTGGGGCCAACGTCCTGACTTTC.

The V and J genes are TRBV12-3 or TRBV12-4 and TRBJ1-1; perhaps TRBD1 as D (6 bases). The V gene lost 7 bases and the J gene lost 3 bases, with 12 bases spanning the gap. The CDR3 consists of 13 residues. CDR3 nucleotides: TGTGCCAGCACCAGGACAGTCTACACTGAAGCTTTCTTT. This sequence encodes CASTRTVYTEAFF.

A few counts support this clonotype. V is TRBV30 and J is TRBJ2-6; TRBD1 matches 7 bases. The CDR3 length is 17 residues. Trimming took 5 bases from V and 2 from J; bases not matched to a gene: 12. Germline V gene sequence: CDR1 GTSNPN, CDR2 SVGIG (reference sequence). The CDR3 protein is CAWSSDRTRPGANVLTF. CDR3 bases: TGTGCCTGGTCATCGGACAGGACTCGCCCTGGGGCCAACGTCCTGACTTTC.

This clonotype was counted many times. The chain links TRBV27 to TRBJ1-2, with a weak D call TRBD1 (6 bases). The CDR3 is made up of 14 amino acids. V was pared by 8 bases and J by 8 bases, with 21 bases between. Germline-derived CDR1 and CDR2 are MNHEY and SMNVEV (reference sequence). DNA of the CDR3: TGTGCCAGCTCAACCTGGGGGGGCAGGGCGGGCTACACCTTC. Encoded protein: CASSTWGGRAGYTF.

The chain joins TRBV7-2 to TRBJ2-1, with D unresolved. Looked up from germline, CDR1 is SGHTA and CDR2 is FQGNSA. V lost 7 bases and J lost 7, with 11 bases in between. The CDR3 totals 12 residues. The CDR3 here is CASTIVRNEQFF. CDR3 DNA: TGTGCCAGCACCATCGTAAGGAATGAGCAGTTCTTC.

This clonotype occurred many times. This chain connects TRBV7-2 to TRBJ2-4; D unresolved. From germline, CDR1 is SGHTA and CDR2 FQGNSA. CDR3 length equals 17 residues. V lost 0 bases and J 0 bases, leaving 12 bases between the germline ends. The CDR3 reads CASSLAMAEGAKNIQYF. CDR3 nucleotides: TGTGCCAGCAGCTTAGCGATGGCAGAAGGAGCCAAAAACATTCAGTACTTC.

The gene calls are TRBV5-1 and TRBJ1-5; 11 bases line up with TRBD1. Trimming cost V 4 bases and J 6 bases; bases outside gene matches: 3. Germline CDR1 reads SGHRS; CDR2 reads YFSETQ. This CDR3 contains 14 residues. The CDR3 loop is CASSPDRGLQPQHF. The CDR3 nucleotides are TGCGCCAGCAGCCCGGACAGGGGGCTTCAGCCCCAGCATTTT.

The chain joins TRBV7-2 to TRBJ1-2, with D perhaps TRBD1 (5 bases). The V gene lost 4 bases and the J gene lost 2 bases, with 11 bases spanning the gap. There are 14 residues in the CDR3. Germline V gene data show CDR1 as SGHTA and CDR2 as FQGNSA. CDR3 sequence (DNA): TGTGCCAGCAGCTCTAGGGAGGGGAACTATGGCTACACCTTC. This encodes CASSSREGNYGYTF.

The V and J genes are TRBV27 and TRBJ2-2, with D tentatively TRBD2 (5 bases). CDR1 and CDR2 from the germline V gene are MNHEY and SMNVEV (reference sequence). The CDR3 is 14 residues long. The germline V and J ends were trimmed by 5 bases and 4 bases, with 11 bases remaining between them. In DNA form, the CDR3 reads TGTGCCAGCAGTCCGCTAGCAGTCACCGGGGAGCTGTTTTTT. It codes for CASSPLAVTGELFF.

The gene calls are TRBV7-3 and TRBJ2-7; D tentatively fits TRBD1 or TRBD2 (5 bases each). Trimming shortened V by 5 bases and J by 5 bases, and 22 bases separated the two germline ends. Germline lookup yields CDR1 SGHTA and CDR2 FQGTGA. The CDR3 is made up of 16 amino acids. The CDR3 spells CASSPGTGLGLDEQYF. CDR3 in DNA: TGTGCCAGCAGCCCAGGGACGGGCCTGGGCCTAGACGAGCAGTACTTC.

The CDR3 loop reads CASSQVAGQGYEQYF. In DNA, the CDR3 is TGCGCCAGCAGCCAAGTTGCCGGACAGGGGTACGAGCAGTACTTC. This sequence joins TRBV4-1 and TRBJ2-7, with 9 bases identical to TRBD1. V dropped 1 base and J dropped 4; count of bases not matched to a gene: 5. Per the germline V gene, CDR1 is MGHRA and CDR2 is YSYEKL. CDR3 length: 15 residues.

The chain joins TRBV4-1 to TRBJ2-2; no definite D call. This CDR3 spans 11 amino acids. V lost 1 base, J lost 7 bases, and 1 base lay in between. Germline V CDR1 and CDR2: MGHRA, YSYEKL. CDR3 coding DNA: TGCGCCAGCAGCCAAGGCGGGGAGCTGTTTTTT. Translated: CASSQGGELFF.

The sample holds a few counts of this clonotype. The chain has TRBV19 and TRBJ1-6; 7 bases agree with TRBD1. The ends lost 6 bases at V and 7 bases at J; junction bases unmatched: 9. CDR1 is LNHDA, CDR2 SQIVND, per germline (reference sequence). The CDR3 consists of 15 residues. CDR3 amino acids: CASRPDRRVNSPLHF. For the CDR3, the DNA is TGTGCCAGTAGACCGGACAGGCGGGTCAATTCACCCCTCCACTTT.

This clonotype was observed a handful of times. V usage is TRBV11-1 and J usage is TRBJ2-5, with a possible D match to TRBD1 (5 bases). The V and J ends lost 5 bases and 3 bases respectively, with 10 bases between them. The CDR3 has 13 amino acids. Per the germline V gene, CDR1 is SGHAT and CDR2 is FQDESV (reference sequence). The CDR3 spells CASSPDSEETQYF. DNA for the CDR3: TGTGCCAGCAGCCCCGACAGTGAAGAGACCCAGTACTTC.

V is TRBV5-4 and J is TRBJ2-1; TRBD2 matches 10 bases. The CDR3 extends over 15 amino acids. V lost 2 bases and J lost 8; bases outside the gene matches: 7. Germline V gene data show CDR1 as SGHNT and CDR2 as YYREEE (reference sequence). The CDR3 DNA is TGTGCCAGCAGCTTCGCGGCTAGCGGGGGTTATGAGCAGTTCTTC. It specifies CASSFAASGGYEQFF.

V usage is TRBV15 and J usage is TRBJ1-2; D is uncertain. Trimming removed 3 bases from V and 0 bases from J, with 11 bases in between. Looked up from germline, CDR1 is LNHNV and CDR2 is YYDKDF (reference sequence). This CDR3 spans 15 amino acids. The CDR3 sequence is CATSSGVGANYGYTF. CDR3 nucleotide sequence: TGTGCCACCAGCAGCGGAGTGGGAGCTAACTATGGCTACACCTTC.

The rearrangement uses TRBV28 and TRBJ1-5; maybe TRBD1 (5 bases). The germline V gene has CDR1 MDHEN and CDR2 SYDVKM. The CDR3 spans 13 residues. With 8 bases removed from V and 3 bases from J, the gap between germline ends came to 11 bases. Written as DNA, the CDR3 is TGTGCCAGCCAGTCAGGGCCCAATCAGCCCCAGCATTTT. This gives the protein CASQSGPNQPQHF. The full variable domain, rest sourced from reference TRBV28 and TRBJ1-5, is DVKVTQSSRYLVKRTGEKVFLECVQDMDHENMFWYRQDPGLGLRLIYFSYDVKMKEKGDIPEGYSVSREKKERFSLILESASTNQTSMYLCASQSGPNQPQHFGDGTRLSIL.